The 9 T cell receptor beta chains reported below all come from one sample, sequenced in a study of blood T cell repertoires in COVID-19. Libraries were prepared by immunoSEQ multiplex PCR; TCRdb keeps only in-frame clonotypes and omits some of them. The sample consists of under 400,000 clones, roughly 89% of them appearing once. The specimen was peripheral blood. These receptors all stem from a woman aged 55-69 years with COVID-19, enrolled during active disease.

V gene TRBV19 combines with J gene TRBJ1-2; D is unresolved. The CDR3 is 14 residues long. The V end was cut by 8 bases, the J end by 4 bases, with 17 bases between. The germline V gene encodes CDR1 LNHDA and CDR2 SQIVND (reference sequence). DNA of the CDR3: TGTGCCAGTGTATCTCAGGCTGACACCTATGGCTACACCTTC. It codes for CASVSQADTYGYTF.

V gene TRBV6-5 combines with J gene TRBJ1-2, with 7 bases fitting TRBD1. CDR1 is MNHEY, CDR2 SVGAGI, per germline. Trimming took 5 bases from V and 4 from J; bases not matched to a gene: 4. This CDR3 contains 13 residues. The CDR3 nucleotides are TGTGCCAGCAGTCCGGGACAGTTCTATGGCTACACCTTC. It encodes CASSPGQFYGYTF.

The V call is TRBV27, the J call TRBJ1-1; no clear D. Germline V gives CDR1 MNHEY, CDR2 SMNVEV (reference sequence). The V end was cut by 3 bases, the J end by 1 base, with 6 bases between. The CDR3 spans 13 residues. As DNA, the CDR3 is TGTGCCAGCAGTTTCACAGCGAACACTGAAGCTTTCTTT. Protein sequence: CASSFTANTEAFF.

The CDR3 DNA reads TGTGCCAGCAGGTCGACAGGGAACACTGAAGCTTTCTTT. Amino acids: CASRSTGNTEAFF. The chain combines TRBV2 with TRBJ1-1; D might be TRBD1 (6 bases). The CDR3 loop spans 13 amino acids. Germline V gene data show CDR1 as SNHLY and CDR2 as FYNNEI. V was shortened by 6 bases and J by 1 base, with 9 bases between the two germline ends.

The chain has TRBV27 and TRBJ2-2; D call uncertain. V was cut by 8 bases and J by 0 bases, with 13 bases left in between. Germline values: CDR1 MNHEY, CDR2 SMNVEV (reference sequence). This CDR3 is built from 15 residues. CDR3 sequence: CASSPYRANTGELFF. CDR3 nucleotide sequence: TGTGCCAGCTCTCCGTATCGGGCGAACACCGGGGAGCTGTTTTTT.

The chain's CDR3 is CASMGSGGGDTDTQYF. For the CDR3, the DNA is TGTGCCAGCATGGGTAGCGGGGGAGGAGATACAGATACGCAGTATTTT. The rearrangement joins TRBV6-6 to TRBJ2-3, with 9 positions matching TRBD2. The CDR3 contains 16 residues. V lost 7 bases, J lost 3 bases, and 11 bases stayed unmatched. Germline-derived CDR1 and CDR2 are MNHNY and SVGAGI (reference sequence).

This clone was observed a single time. The chain links TRBV5-1 to TRBJ2-5, with 11 bases identical to TRBD2. CDR1 is SGHRS, CDR2 YFSETQ, per germline. V gave up 4 bases and J gave up 0 bases; unmatched junction bases: 5. The CDR3 extends over 16 amino acids. CDR3 residues: CASSPGTSGYQETQYF. CDR3 DNA: TGCGCCAGCAGCCCCGGGACTAGCGGCTACCAAGAGACCCAGTACTTC.

This clone was observed a few times. The chain carries TRBV15 and TRBJ1-2, with D possibly TRBD1 on 6 matching bases. CDR1 and CDR2 (germline): LNHNV, YYDKDF (reference sequence). The ends were cut back, 0 bases at V and 8 bases at J, with 10 bases in the middle. The CDR3 runs 13 residues. CDR3 protein: CATSRDQTGGYTF. The CDR3 bases are TGTGCCACCAGCAGAGACCAAACAGGGGGCTACACCTTC.

The rearrangement uses TRBV5-1 and TRBJ2-3, with 9 nucleotides matching TRBD2. Trimming took 4 bases from V and 2 from J; bases not matched to a gene: 5. This CDR3 is built from 15 residues. Germline V CDR1 and CDR2: SGHRS, YFSETQ. The CDR3 nucleotides read TGCGCCAGCAGCCTAGCGGGGAGCTCCACAGATACGCAGTATTTT. Encoded protein: CASSLAGSSTDTQYF.